This T cell receptor beta chain was recovered during a study of T cells in Graves' hyperthyroidism and ophthalmopathy (dated by TCRdb to the late 2010s). As for the study more broadly: Peripheral blood was collected at initial diagnosis, before any treatment. TCR V-J signatures able to tell the groups apart were searched for in a discovery cohort of 100 or so patients, of whom roughly 42 had Graves' ophthalmopathy and around 58 had stable Graves' hyperthyroidism. Once sampling was done, hyperthyroidism patients were given methimazole at a starting dose of 30 mg daily, whereas ophthalmopathy patients were given high-dose intravenous methylprednisolone. Prospective prediction of ophthalmopathy was tested in an independent validation cohort of 18 hyperthyroidism patients and 15 to 17 patients who later progressed to ophthalmopathy. The roughly 100 discovery patients were randomly split 7:3 into training and test sets. In several Graves' hyperthyroidism patients, the study also compared T-cell repertoires from thyroid tissue with T-cell repertoires from blood. According to the paper, TCR Vbeta CDR3 sequencing was carried out on some 130 peripheral blood samples, which came from more than 40 ophthalmopathy, 75 or so hyperthyroidism and approximately 17 progressor patients. Overall results and qualifications from the work: Most expanded thyroid clonotypes (frequency above 0.001) were also detected in blood, suggesting blood repertoires may reflect thyroid immune responses. In cross-validation, a model built on a 13 V-J signature told ophthalmopathy apart from stable hyperthyroidism with about 90% sensitivity and roughly 81% specificity, and in testing the same model reached 80%/75%. In validation, the model predicted progression to ophthalmopathy a median of around 6.5 months before onset, with approximately 70% sensitivity and roughly 77% specificity. No statistical method was used to set the sample size in advance, and investigators knew the group allocation.

The TCR beta CDR3 regions were amplified from the RNA transcripts. The first round of RT-PCR for the TCR CDR3 was performed with the HTBI primer set and the Qiagen OneStep RT-PCR kit. Libraries were constructed in a second round of multiplex PCR, after which size selection and purification were performed. Libraries were sequenced paired-end with 100 bp reads on an Illumina HiSeq2000. In the authors' own workflow: Raw data were processed with SOAPnuke, discarding reads with adapters, uncalled bases, mean Phred below 15, or no exact constant-primer or identifier match. High-quality paired reads were merged with COPE v1.2.5, and unique nucleotide sequences were defined as clonotypes. MiTCR v1.1 was used to align the clonotypes against IMGT TRBV, TRBD and TRBJ reference segments. The analysis was restricted to V-J combinations with a frequency above 0.0001, which together covered 99% to 99.2% of the repertoires. A TCS score was defined as the ratio of F50 (clonal expansion) to E x V (chaos), with BLOSUM62-based TCRdist applied between CDR3 peptides within each V-J. Welch's t-statistics and random forest reduced some 510 V-J features to 13, which were used in a naive Bayes classifier (R e1071). The public sequencing data were trimmed at Q25 with fastp and processed into clonotypes with MiXCR by TCRdb, which kept only in-frame beta chains. Rows are combined by CDR3 protein, so each entry shows the most common genes and DNA. TCRdb's processing, not the authors' own work, is the source of the V and J calls. For this sample the table gives about 200,000 distinct CDR3 sequences, of which roughly a sixth were detected only once. Together, the top ten hold about 56% of the sample.

Via the germline V gene (reference sequence), CDR1 is SEHNR and CDR2 FQNEAQ. The cysteine opens and the phenylalanine closes a CDR3 of 16 amino acids. The retained sequence is limited to the CDR3, 48 bases, with the frame set at the first base. Clipping removes 4 bases from V and 4 bases from J, with 5 as the unmatched junction base count. This clonotype was counted ten times or more. Its antigen is not yet known. No base quality values were provided; no much bigger clone lies one nucleotide off. Stable Graves' hyperthyroidism was defined as no progression to ophthalmopathy during 18 months of follow-up. Hyperthyroidism patients were aged 18 to 65 years and newly diagnosed, with disease duration of less than 2 months. Patients with uncontrolled infections, other autoimmune diseases, pregnancy or lactation were excluded. Diagnoses relied on clinical symptoms, serum thyroxine and TRAb, thyroid ultrasound and orbital computed tomography. Ficoll-Paque density gradient centrifugation was used to isolate PBMCs from 8 to 10 ml of fresh peripheral blood. Total RNA was extracted using Trizol reagent, and RNA quality was assessed on an Agilent 2100 Bioanalyzer.

In this chain, TRBV7-9 is recombined with TRBJ2-5; TRBD2 lines up with 14 middle nucleotides. Sequencing was done on a sample of blood. This clonotype originated in a woman aged 45 to 65 with Graves' hyperthyroidism. The CDR3 reads CASSSGLAGEVETQYF. In nucleotide form, the sequence is TGTGCCAGCAGCTCGGGACTAGCGGGAGAGGTAGAGACCCAGTACTTC.